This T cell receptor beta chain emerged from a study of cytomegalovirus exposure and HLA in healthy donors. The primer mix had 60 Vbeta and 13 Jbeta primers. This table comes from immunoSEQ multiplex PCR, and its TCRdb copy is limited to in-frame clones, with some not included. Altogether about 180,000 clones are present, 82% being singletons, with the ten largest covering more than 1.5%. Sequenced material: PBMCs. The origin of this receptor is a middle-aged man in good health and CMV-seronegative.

The CDR3 spells CASSPGTGRGTEAFF. In DNA, the CDR3 is TGTGCCAGCAGCCCAGGGACAGGGAGGGGCACTGAAGCTTTCTTT. The V gene is TRBV11-2, the J gene TRBJ1-1; the match to TRBD1 covers 9 bases. From germline, CDR1 is SGHAT and CDR2 FQNNGV. With 5 bases clipped from V and 4 bases from J, the junction kept 8 bases outside the gene matches. CDR3 size: 15 residues. Complete variable domain (other parts from reference TRBV11-2 and TRBJ1-1): EAGVAQSPRYKIIEKRQSVAFWCNPISGHATLYWYQQILGQGPKLLIQFQNNGVVDDSQLPKDRFSAERLKGVDSTLKIQPAKLEDSAVYLCASSPGTGRGTEAFFGQGTRLTVV.